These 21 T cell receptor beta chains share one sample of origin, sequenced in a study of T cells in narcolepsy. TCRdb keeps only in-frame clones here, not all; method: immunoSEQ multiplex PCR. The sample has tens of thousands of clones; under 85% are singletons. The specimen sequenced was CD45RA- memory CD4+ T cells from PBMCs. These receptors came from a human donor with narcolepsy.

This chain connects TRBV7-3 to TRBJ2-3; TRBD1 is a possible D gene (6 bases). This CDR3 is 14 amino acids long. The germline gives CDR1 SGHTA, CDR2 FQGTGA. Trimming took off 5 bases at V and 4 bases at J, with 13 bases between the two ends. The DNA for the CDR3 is TGTGCCAGCAGCGCTTCACAGGGCCCAGATACGCAGTATTTT. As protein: CASSASQGPDTQYF. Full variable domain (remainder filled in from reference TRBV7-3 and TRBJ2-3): GAGVSQTPSNKVTEKGKYVELRCDPISGHTALYWYRQSLGQGPEFLIYFQGTGAADDSGLPNDRFFAVRPEGSVSTLKIQRTERGDSAVYLCASSASQGPDTQYFGPGTRLTVL.

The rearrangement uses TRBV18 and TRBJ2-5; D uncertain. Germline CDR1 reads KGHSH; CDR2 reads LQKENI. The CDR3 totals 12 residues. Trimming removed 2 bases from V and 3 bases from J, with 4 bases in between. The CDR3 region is CASSPGEETQYF. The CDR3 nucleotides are TGTGCCAGCTCACCAGGGGAAGAGACCCAGTACTTC.

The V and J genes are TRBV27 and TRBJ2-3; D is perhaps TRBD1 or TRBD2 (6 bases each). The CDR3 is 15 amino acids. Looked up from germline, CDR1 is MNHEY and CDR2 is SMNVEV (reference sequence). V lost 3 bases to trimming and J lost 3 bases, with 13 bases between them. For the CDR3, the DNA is TGTGCCAGCAGTTTTCGAGGGGGAGGAACAGATACGCAGTATTTT. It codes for CASSFRGGGTDTQYF.

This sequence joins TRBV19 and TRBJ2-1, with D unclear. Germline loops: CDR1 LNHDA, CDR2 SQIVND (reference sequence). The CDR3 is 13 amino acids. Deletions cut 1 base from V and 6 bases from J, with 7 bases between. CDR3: CASSIGVFNEQFF. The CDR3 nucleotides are TGTGCCAGTAGTATAGGTGTTTTCAATGAGCAGTTCTTC.

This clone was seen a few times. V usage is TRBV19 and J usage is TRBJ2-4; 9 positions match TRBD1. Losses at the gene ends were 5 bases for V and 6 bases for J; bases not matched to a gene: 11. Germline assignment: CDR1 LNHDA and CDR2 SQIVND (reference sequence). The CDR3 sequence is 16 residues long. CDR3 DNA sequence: TGTGCCAGTAGTTCCGACAGGGGGGGTTCAGGAAACATTCAGTACTTC. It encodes CASSSDRGGSGNIQYF.

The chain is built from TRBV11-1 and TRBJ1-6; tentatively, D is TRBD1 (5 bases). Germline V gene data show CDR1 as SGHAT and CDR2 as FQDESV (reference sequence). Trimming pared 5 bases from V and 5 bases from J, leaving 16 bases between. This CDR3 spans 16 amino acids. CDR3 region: CASSDLGELHNSPLHF. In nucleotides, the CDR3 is TGTGCCAGCAGCGACCTGGGGGAGCTACATAATTCACCCCTCCACTTT.

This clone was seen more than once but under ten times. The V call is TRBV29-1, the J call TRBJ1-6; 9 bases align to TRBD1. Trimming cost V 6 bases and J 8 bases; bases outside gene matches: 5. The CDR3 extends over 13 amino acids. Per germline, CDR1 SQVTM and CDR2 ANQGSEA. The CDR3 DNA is TGCAGCGTAGGGACAGGGCCGGATTCACCCCTCCACTTT. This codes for CSVGTGPDSPLHF. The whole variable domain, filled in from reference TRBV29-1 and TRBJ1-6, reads SAVISQKPSRDICQRGTSLTIQCQVDSQVTMMFWYRQQPGQSLTLIATANQGSEATYESGFVIDKFPISRPNLTFSTLTVSNMSPEDSSIYLCSVGTGPDSPLHFGNGTRLTVT.

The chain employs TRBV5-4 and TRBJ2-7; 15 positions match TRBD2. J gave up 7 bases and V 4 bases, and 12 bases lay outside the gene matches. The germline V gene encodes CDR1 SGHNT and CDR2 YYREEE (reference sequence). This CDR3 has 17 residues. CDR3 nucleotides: TGTGCCAGCAGCCAGCGGACTAGCGGGGGGGCCTTTGAGGAGCAGTACTTC. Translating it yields CASSQRTSGGAFEEQYF.

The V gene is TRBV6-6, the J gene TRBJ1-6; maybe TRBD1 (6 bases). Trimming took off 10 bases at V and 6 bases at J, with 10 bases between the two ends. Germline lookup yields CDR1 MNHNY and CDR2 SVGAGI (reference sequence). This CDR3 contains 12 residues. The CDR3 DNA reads TGTGCCAACGGAGGGGGTAATTCACCCCTCCACTTT. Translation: CANGGGNSPLHF.

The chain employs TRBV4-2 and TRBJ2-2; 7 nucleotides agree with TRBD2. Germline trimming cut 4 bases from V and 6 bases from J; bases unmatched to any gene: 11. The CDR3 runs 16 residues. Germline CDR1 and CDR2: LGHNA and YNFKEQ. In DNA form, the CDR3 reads TGTGCCAGCAGCCGAGGAGGTGGGCTAGCGGCCGGGGAGCTGTTTTTT. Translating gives CASSRGGGLAAGELFF.

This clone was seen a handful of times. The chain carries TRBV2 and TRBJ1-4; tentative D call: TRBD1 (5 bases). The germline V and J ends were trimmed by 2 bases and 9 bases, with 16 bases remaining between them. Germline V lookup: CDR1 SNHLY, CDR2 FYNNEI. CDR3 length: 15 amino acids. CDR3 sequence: CASSEQDTGRKKLFF. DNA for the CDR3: TGTGCCAGCAGTGAACAGGACACCGGCCGGAAAAAACTGTTTTTT.

The CDR3 protein is CAWSIPGQVTYNEQFF. The CDR3 DNA follows: TGTGCCTGGAGCATCCCGGGACAGGTAACCTACAATGAGCAGTTCTTC. V gene TRBV30 combines with J gene TRBJ2-1; 8 bases align to TRBD1. J was trimmed by 2 bases and V by 3 bases; bases with no gene match: 9. Looked up from germline, CDR1 is GTSNPN and CDR2 is SVGIG (reference sequence). This CDR3 comprises 16 residues.

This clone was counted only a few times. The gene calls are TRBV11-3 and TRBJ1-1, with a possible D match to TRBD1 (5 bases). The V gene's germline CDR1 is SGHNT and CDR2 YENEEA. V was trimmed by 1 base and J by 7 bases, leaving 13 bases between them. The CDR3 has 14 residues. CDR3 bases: TGTGCCAGCAGCTTAGGGGACGGTCTGGGTGAAGCTTTCTTT. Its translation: CASSLGDGLGEAFF.

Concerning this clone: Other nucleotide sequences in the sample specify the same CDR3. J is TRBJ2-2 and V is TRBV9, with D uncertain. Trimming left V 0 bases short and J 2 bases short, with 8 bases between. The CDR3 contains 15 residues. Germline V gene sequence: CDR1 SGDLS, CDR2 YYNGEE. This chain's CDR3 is CASSVGRFNTGELFF. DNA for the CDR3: TGTGCCAGCAGCGTAGGTCGGTTCAACACCGGGGAGCTGTTTTTT.

As DNA, the CDR3 is TGTGCCAGCAGTCCCCTGTCTAGCGGGGGCGGAGGGACCCAGTACTTC. This encodes CASSPLSSGGGGTQYF. This chain uses TRBV2 with TRBJ2-5, with 10 nucleotides matching TRBD2. Germline V gives CDR1 SNHLY, CDR2 FYNNEI. The CDR3 spans 16 residues. V shed 5 bases, J shed 7 bases, and the junction held 13 bases outside the gene matches.

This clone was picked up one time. In DNA form, the CDR3 reads TGTGCCAGCAGTTCCTTGGCGAACACTGAAGCTTTCTTT. It encodes CASSSLANTEAFF. The rearrangement uses TRBV7-3 and TRBJ1-1; no reliable D call. The germline CDR1 and CDR2 sequences are SGHTA and FQGTGA. The CDR3 is 13 residues long. The V and J ends lost 6 bases and 1 base respectively, with 9 bases between them. Combining the CDR3 with reference TRBV7-3 and TRBJ1-1 gives the whole variable domain GAGVSQTPSNKVTEKGKYVELRCDPISGHTALYWYRQSLGQGPEFLIYFQGTGAADDSGLPNDRFFAVRPEGSVSTLKIQRTERGDSAVYLCASSSLANTEAFFGQGTRLTVV.

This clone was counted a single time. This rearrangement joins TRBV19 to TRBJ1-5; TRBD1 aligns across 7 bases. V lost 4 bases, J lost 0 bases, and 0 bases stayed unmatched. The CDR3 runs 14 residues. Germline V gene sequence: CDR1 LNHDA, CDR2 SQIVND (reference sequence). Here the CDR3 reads CASSRDSSNQPQHF. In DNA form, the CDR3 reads TGTGCCAGTAGTAGGGACAGTAGCAATCAGCCCCAGCATTTT. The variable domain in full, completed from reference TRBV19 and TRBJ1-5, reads DGGITQSPKYLFRKEGQNVTLSCEQNLNHDAMYWYRQDPGQGLRLIYYSQIVNDFQKGDIAEGYSVSREKKESFPLTVTSAQKNPTAFYLCASSRDSSNQPQHFGDGTRLSIL.

DNA for the CDR3: TGTGCCAGCAGCTTAGGGGCTAGCGGGGATGAGCAGTTCTTC. Translation gives CASSLGASGDEQFF. The chain recombines TRBV7-9 with TRBJ2-1, with TRBD2 identical over 9 bases. The CDR3 sequence is 14 residues long. V shed 1 base, J shed 8 bases, and the junction held 3 bases outside the gene matches. The V gene's germline CDR1 is SEHNR and CDR2 FQNEAQ (reference sequence). The complete variable domain, with remaining parts taken from reference TRBV7-9 and TRBJ2-1, reads DTGVSQNPRHKITKRGQNVTFRCDPISEHNRLYWYRQTLGQGPEFLTYFQNEAQLEKSRLLSDRFSAERPKGSFSTLEIQRTEQGDSAMYLCASSLGASGDEQFFGPGTRLTVL.

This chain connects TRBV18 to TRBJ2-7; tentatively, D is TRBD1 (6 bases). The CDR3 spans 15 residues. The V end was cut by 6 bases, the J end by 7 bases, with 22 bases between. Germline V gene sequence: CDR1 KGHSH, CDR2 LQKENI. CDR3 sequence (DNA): TGTGCCAGCTCGCCTTCGACAGGACCTAATGGGGAGCAGTACGTC. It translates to CASSPSTGPNGEQYV.

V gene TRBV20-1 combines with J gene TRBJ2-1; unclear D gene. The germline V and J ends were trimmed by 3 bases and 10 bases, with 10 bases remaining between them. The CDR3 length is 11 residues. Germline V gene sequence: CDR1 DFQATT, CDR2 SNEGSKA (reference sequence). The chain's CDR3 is CSARGFEEQFF. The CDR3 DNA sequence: TGCAGTGCTAGGGGCTTTGAGGAGCAGTTCTTC.

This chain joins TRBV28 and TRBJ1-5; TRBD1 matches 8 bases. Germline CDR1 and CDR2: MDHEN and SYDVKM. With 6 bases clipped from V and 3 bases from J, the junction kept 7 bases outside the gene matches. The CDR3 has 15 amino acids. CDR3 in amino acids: CASSLPGQDNQPQHF. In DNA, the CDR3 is TGTGCCAGCAGCCTCCCGGGACAGGACAATCAGCCCCAGCATTTT.